The 21 T cell receptor beta chains given below trace back to one sample, sequenced in a study of STAT5B mutations in CD4+ large granular lymphocyte leukemia. This table comes from immunoSEQ multiplex PCR, and its TCRdb copy is limited to in-frame clones, with some not included. The table shows 30,000 to 35,000 clones, with approximately 90% occurring only once. Sequencing used CD4+ T cells from blood buffy coats. These receptors were taken from a human donor in good health.

The chain combines TRBV29-1 with TRBJ2-5; D uncertain. CDR1 is SQVTM and CDR2 is ANQGSEA in the germline V gene. CDR3 size: 13 residues. Trimming cost V 3 bases and J 5 bases, with 13 bases left between them. The DNA of the CDR3 is TGCAGCGTTGAGAAGGGCGCCCAGGAGACCCAGTACTTC. Translated, it gives CSVEKGAQETQYF.

The chain recombines TRBV7-7 with TRBJ1-6; D is ambiguous. Germline lookup yields CDR1 SSHAT and CDR2 FNYEAQ (reference sequence). Trimming removed 1 base at V and 8 bases at J, with 6 bases between. The CDR3 is made up of 13 amino acids. This chain's CDR3 is CASSLGRDSPLHF. The CDR3 DNA is TGTGCCAGCAGCTTAGGCAGAGATTCACCCCTCCACTTT.

The chain joins TRBV5-4 to TRBJ2-3, with no clear D. The CDR3 contains 15 residues. V shed 4 bases and J shed 2 bases, with 14 bases lying between them. Germline V gene sequence: CDR1 SGHNT, CDR2 YYREEE (reference sequence). The CDR3 here is CASSPPPPDTDTQYF. The CDR3 DNA sequence: TGTGCCAGCAGCCCTCCCCCGCCGGACACAGATACGCAGTATTTT.

The chain has TRBV7-3 and TRBJ2-1; TRBD2 matches 8 bases. V lost 4 bases to trimming and J lost 9 bases; unmatched junction nucleotides: 5. There are 13 residues in the CDR3. Germline values: CDR1 SGHTA, CDR2 FQGTGA. This CDR3 reads CASSSSGTSEQFF. The DNA for the CDR3 is TGTGCCAGCAGCTCTTCCGGGACTAGTGAGCAGTTCTTC.

The chain has TRBV18 and TRBJ1-1, with D hard to call. Germline V gives CDR1 KGHSH, CDR2 LQKENI. Trimming took 0 bases from V and 3 from J, leaving 8 bases between them. This CDR3 is 14 amino acids long. CDR3 in DNA: TGTGCCAGCTCACCACCGTCGCGCTACACTGAAGCTTTCTTT. Its translation: CASSPPSRYTEAFF.

CDR3 sequence: CASSEGQGRHNYGYTF. CDR3 coding DNA: TGTGCCAGCAGTGAAGGACAGGGGAGACACAACTATGGCTACACCTTC. This rearrangement joins TRBV25-1 to TRBJ1-2; 9 nucleotides align to TRBD1. Per germline, CDR1 MGHDK and CDR2 SYGVNS. The CDR3 has 16 residues. Trimming took 2 bases from V and 2 from J; bases not matched to a gene: 6.

The rearrangement uses TRBV25-1 and TRBJ2-6, with D tentatively TRBD2 (6 bases). Germline assignment: CDR1 MGHDK and CDR2 SYGVNS. The CDR3 extends over 15 amino acids. Trimming stripped 4 bases from V and 2 bases from J, with 9 bases between. Here the CDR3 reads CASSVAGPGANVLTF. The CDR3, as DNA: TGTGCCAGCAGTGTCGCGGGGCCTGGGGCCAACGTCCTGACTTTC.

This clone was recorded a few times. This chain joins TRBV5-4 and TRBJ1-6, with D uncertain. Germline loops: CDR1 SGHNT, CDR2 YYREEE (reference sequence). V gave up 4 bases and J gave up 12 bases, with 11 bases separating them. This CDR3 is 12 amino acids long. The CDR3 sequence is CASSLDKGPLHF. DNA for the CDR3: TGTGCCAGCAGCCTCGACAAAGGACCCCTCCACTTT.

This clone appeared a single time. The chain joins TRBV4-1 to TRBJ2-7, with 12 bases identical to TRBD2. The germline gives CDR1 MGHRA, CDR2 YSYEKL. The CDR3 length is 18 residues. V trimming: 1 base; J trimming: 2 bases; junction bases outside the gene matches: 9. This CDR3 is CASSQVPPLAGGTYEQYF. The CDR3 DNA follows: TGCGCCAGCAGCCAAGTACCCCCGCTAGCGGGGGGGACCTACGAGCAGTACTTC.

This chain connects TRBV7-9 to TRBJ2-7, with 11 bases lining up with TRBD2. In germline, CDR1 is SEHNR, CDR2 FQNEAQ (reference sequence). Trimming removed 5 bases from V and 4 bases from J; junction bases left unmatched: 7. The CDR3 contains 15 residues. The CDR3 sequence: CASSPRVAGGYEQYF. The CDR3 DNA reads TGTGCCAGCAGCCCCCGGGTAGCGGGAGGGTACGAGCAGTACTTC.

V usage is TRBV5-4 and J usage is TRBJ2-5; D remains ambiguous. The CDR3 totals 11 residues. CDR1 is SGHNT and CDR2 is YYREEE in the germline V gene (reference sequence). The V end lost 0 bases, the J end lost 6 bases, and 3 bases lay between the germline ends. The DNA for the CDR3 is TGTGCCAGCAGCTTGGAGAAGACCCAGTACTTC. Translated: CASSLEKTQYF.

The gene calls are TRBV7-6 and TRBJ1-1, with 8 positions matching TRBD1. Germline lookup yields CDR1 SGHVS and CDR2 FNYEAQ. After removal of 1 base from V and 0 bases from J, the junction contained 7 bases not matched to a gene. The length of the CDR3 is 17 residues. This CDR3 is CASSLEPTGEMNTEAFF. The CDR3 DNA sequence: TGTGCCAGCAGCTTAGAGCCGACAGGGGAGATGAACACTGAAGCTTTCTTT.

The gene calls are TRBV7-2 and TRBJ1-2; tentatively, D is TRBD1 (5 bases). Germline CDR1 is SGHTA and CDR2 is FQGNSA. Trimming pared 7 bases from V and 3 bases from J, leaving 15 bases between. The CDR3 totals 14 residues. This chain's CDR3 is CASIPGNSDYGYTF. The DNA for the CDR3 is TGTGCCAGCATACCAGGGAATTCGGACTATGGCTACACCTTC.

For this clone: The junction departs from the called germline gene at one end, perhaps through a read error. J is TRBJ1-2 and V is TRBV7-7; a possible D gene is TRBD1 (6 bases). The CDR3 length is 12 residues. Germline lookup yields CDR1 SSHAT and CDR2 FNYEAQ (reference sequence). This CDR3 is CASSLPRGRDTF. The CDR3 coding sequence is TGTGCTAGCAGCTTGCCCAGGGGTCGGGACACCTTC.

CDR3 bases: TGTGCCAGCAGCCCACAGGGGGACCAGCCCCAGCATTTT. As protein: CASSPQGDQPQHF. V gene TRBV11-3 combines with J gene TRBJ1-5; 8 positions agree with TRBD1. In germline, CDR1 is SGHNT, CDR2 YENEEA. With V trimmed by 5 bases and J by 7 bases, 4 bases remained unmatched. The CDR3 runs 13 residues. The full variable domain, in which reference TRBV11-3 and TRBJ1-5 provide the parts outside the CDR3, is EAGVVQSPRYKIIEKKQPVAFWCNPISGHNTLYWYLQNLGQGPELLIRYENEEAVDDSQLPKDRFSAERLKGVDSTLKIQPAELGDSAVYLCASSPQGDQPQHFGDGTRLSIL.

CDR3 bases: TGTGCCAGTAAGGCCGGCCGGATCTATGGCTACACCTTC. This translates into CASKAGRIYGYTF. The genes are TRBV19 and TRBJ1-2; D call uncertain. CDR1 is LNHDA and CDR2 is SQIVND in the germline V gene (reference sequence). Trimming took off 7 bases at V and 4 bases at J, with 13 bases between the two ends. There are 13 residues in the CDR3.

Points on this clone: One junction end disagrees with the germline gene, perhaps due to a read error. The chain couples TRBV5-6 to TRBJ1-2; maybe TRBD1 (5 bases). The germline V gene encodes CDR1 SGHDT and CDR2 YYEEEE. The CDR3 covers 17 residues. CDR3 loop: CAGSLRGEGEVNYGYTF. The CDR3 nucleotides read TGTGCCGGCAGCTTGCGAGGGGAAGGAGAGGTGAACTATGGCTACACCTTC.

J is TRBJ2-7 and V is TRBV5-8, with D hard to call. The V gene's germline CDR1 is SGHTS and CDR2 YDEGEE. This CDR3 is built from 14 residues. Trimming left V 0 bases short and J 5 bases short, with 12 bases between. CDR3 DNA: TGTGCCAGCAGCTTGGGGAACCCAGCCAACGAGCAGTACTTC. It is translated as CASSLGNPANEQYF.

The gene calls are TRBV18 and TRBJ2-5, with 9 bases fitting TRBD2. V lost 1 base, J lost 2 bases, and 17 bases stayed unmatched. Looked up from germline, CDR1 is KGHSH and CDR2 is LQKENI. CDR3 size: 20 residues. This CDR3 is CASSPRGSGGSWTHQETQYF. CDR3 bases: TGTGCCAGCTCACCACGGGGTAGCGGGGGTTCCTGGACCCATCAAGAGACCCAGTACTTC.

V usage is TRBV6-5 and J usage is TRBJ2-7; D call uncertain. V lost 1 base, J lost 3 bases, and 7 bases lay in between. The CDR3 sequence is 13 residues long. CDR1 and CDR2 from the germline V gene are MNHEY and SVGAGI. This CDR3 reads CASSYLQSYEQYF. The CDR3 bases are TGTGCCAGCAGTTACTTACAAAGCTACGAGCAGTACTTC.

The chain links TRBV10-3 to TRBJ1-2; TRBD1 might be the D (6 bases). The CDR3 is 14 amino acids. From germline, CDR1 is ENHRY and CDR2 SYGVKD. Trimming took off 5 bases at V and 6 bases at J, with 16 bases between the two ends. The CDR3 bases are TGTGCCATCAGTCGCCTAGCGGACAGCAATGGCTACACCTTC. It codes for CAISRLADSNGYTF.